This T cell receptor (beta chain) derives from a study of a mutant IDH1 vaccine in newly diagnosed glioma. General study findings and limits: Changes to the top peripheral T cell clonotypes appeared unrelated to pseudoprogression.

Data came from immunoSEQ multiplex PCR; TCRdb stores just in-frame clones and leaves some out. The sample gives fewer than 70,000 clones, 75% to 90% of which show up once; 3.5% to 4% is in the top ten. CDR1 is MNHNY and CDR2 is SVGAGI in the germline V gene (reference sequence). J was trimmed by 0 bases and V by 2 bases; bases with no gene match: 0. The CDR3 spans 14 residues. Comment on this clone: Its matching antigen is unknown.

Time point indicated: week 47, end of study. Topical imiquimod was applied with each vaccine dose, which held 300 ug of mutant IDH1 20-mer peptide. The specimen was PBMCs, collected from a glioma patient whose treatment included an IDH1 peptide vaccine. The source of this sequence is a man younger than 45 with glioma. The chain joins TRBV6-6 to TRBJ1-1; TRBD1 aligns across 7 bases. In DNA form, the CDR3 reads TGTGCCAGCAGTTACAGGGGGCTGAACACTGAAGCTTTCTTT. Protein: CASSYRGLNTEAFF.